The 24 T cell receptor beta chains below were found in one sample sequenced in a study of CD8 T cells in ankylosing spondylitis. TCRdb redid the calling of the 5' RACE reads with MiXCR, one entry per CDR3 protein. The data show some 95,000 distinct CDR3 sequences, just under 9% seen once. Sequenced sample: blood, either unsorted or a sorted T cell fraction (not recorded which). The receptors derive from a male donor with ankylosing spondylitis or in good health (not recorded which).

This clonotype was recorded many times. The chain has TRBV25-1 and TRBJ2-7; D call uncertain. This CDR3 is 15 amino acids long. CDR1 is MGHDK, CDR2 SYGVNS, per germline. V was clipped by 3 bases and J by 6 bases, with 18 bases between them. The CDR3 sequence: CASSDPTATIFEQYF. As DNA, the CDR3 is TGTGCCAGCAGTGACCCCACGGCAACAATATTCGAGCAGTACTTC.

This clonotype was found many times. V and J are TRBV7-8 and TRBJ1-6; D is ambiguous. The germline V and J ends were trimmed by 4 bases and 5 bases, with 15 bases remaining between them. In germline, CDR1 is SGHVS, CDR2 FQNEAQ. This CDR3 is built from 16 residues. In DNA, the CDR3 is TGTGCCAGCAGCTCCTCTAGCCGACTCAATAATTCACCCCTCCACTTT. Amino acids: CASSSSSRLNNSPLHF.

This clonotype occurred a few times. The gene calls are TRBV7-2 and TRBJ1-6; 9 positions agree with TRBD1. Germline-derived CDR1 and CDR2 are SGHTA and FQGNSA. The ends lost 1 base at V and 7 bases at J; junction bases unmatched: 2. CDR3 length equals 15 residues. The CDR3 loop is CASSLEDRGNSPLHF. As DNA, the CDR3 is TGTGCCAGCAGCTTAGAGGACAGGGGCAATTCACCCCTCCACTTT.

This clonotype was seen at least ten times. One end of the junction fails to match germline, which may point to a read error. The gene calls are TRBV29-1 and TRBJ1-2, with D maybe TRBD1 (5 bases). The CDR3 is 14 residues long. Germline lookup yields CDR1 SQVTM and CDR2 ANQGSEA. The CDR3 reads CSVQDSDSWRGYTF. In DNA, the CDR3 is TGCAGCGTTCAAGACTCCGACAGCTGGCGTGGCTACACCTTC.

This clonotype was seen repeatedly, ten times or more. This chain links TRBV28 with TRBJ1-2, with 7 bases aligning to TRBD1. Trimming removed 6 bases from V and 8 bases from J; junction bases left unmatched: 12. Germline V gene sequence: CDR1 MDHEN, CDR2 SYDVKM. The CDR3 totals 14 residues. The CDR3 sequence is CASSRQGGNFGYTF. The CDR3 nucleotides read TGTGCCAGCAGCCGACAGGGAGGGAACTTCGGCTACACCTTC.

V is TRBV7-2 and J is TRBJ2-5; 7 positions agree with TRBD2. There are 15 residues in the CDR3. Unmatched junction bases numbered 3, after V lost 2 bases and J lost 0 bases. The germline V gene has CDR1 SGHTA and CDR2 FQGNSA. The CDR3 sequence: CASSLIRGDQETQYF. The CDR3 bases are TGTGCCAGCAGCTTAATACGGGGGGACCAAGAGACCCAGTACTTC.

There are many counts of this clonotype. The chain joins TRBV7-2 to TRBJ1-2; D is perhaps TRBD1 (5 bases). CDR1 is SGHTA and CDR2 is FQGNSA in the germline V gene. With 5 bases removed from V and 4 bases from J, the gap between germline ends came to 20 bases. The CDR3 totals 16 residues. The CDR3 nucleotides read TGTGCCAGCAGCCCACGTATAGGGGCGTCGGGCTATGGCTACACCTTC. It translates to CASSPRIGASGYGYTF.

This clonotype occurred many times. The rearrangement joins TRBV20-1 to TRBJ2-1, with TRBD2 identical over 8 bases. CDR3 length equals 15 residues. V lost 1 base to trimming and J lost 4 bases; unmatched junction nucleotides: 6. The V gene's germline CDR1 is DFQATT and CDR2 SNEGSKA (reference sequence). CDR3: CSARAPSGGYNEQFF. The CDR3 region has the DNA TGCAGTGCTAGAGCTCCGAGCGGGGGTTACAATGAGCAGTTCTTC.

Points on this clonotype: This may come from a read error, since a much larger clone is one base off. V usage is TRBV7-9 and J usage is TRBJ1-5, with D possibly TRBD1 on 5 matching bases. The CDR3 runs to 15 residues. Germline V gives CDR1 SEHNR, CDR2 FQNEAQ (reference sequence). The CDR3 bases are TGTGCCTGCAGCCCAGGGAGAACAAGCAATCAGCCCCAGCATTTT. It is translated as CACSPGRTSNQPQHF.

This clonotype was picked up many times. V and J are TRBV12-3 or TRBV12-4 and TRBJ2-3; tentatively, D is TRBD1 or TRBD2 (5 bases each). V dropped 2 bases and J dropped 3 bases, with 15 bases sitting between them. The CDR3 contains 16 residues. DNA for the CDR3: TGTGCCAGCAGTTTAAATGCCCAGGGAGTGACAGATACGCAGTATTTT. As protein: CASSLNAQGVTDTQYF.

This clonotype was seen ten or more times. CDR3: CASSWTGQGAVNEAFF. CDR3 coding DNA: TGCGCCAGCAGCTGGACCGGACAGGGGGCGGTTAATGAAGCTTTCTTT. The chain joins TRBV5-1 to TRBJ1-1, with 11 bases identical to TRBD1. Germline-derived CDR1 and CDR2 are SGHRS and YFSETQ. The ends lost 3 bases at V and 7 bases at J; junction bases unmatched: 11. The CDR3 is made up of 16 amino acids. The whole variable domain, remainder taken from reference TRBV5-1 and TRBJ1-1, is KAGVTQTPRYLIKTRGQQVTLSCSPISGHRSVSWYQQTPGQGLQFLFEYFSETQRNKGNFPGRFSGRQFSNSRSEMNVSTLELGDSALYLCASSWTGQGAVNEAFFGQGTRLTVV.

This clonotype came up many times. This chain uses TRBV29-1 with TRBJ2-3; D might be TRBD2 (5 bases). The CDR3 runs to 14 residues. The ends were cut back, 2 bases at V and 1 base at J, with 10 bases in the middle. Per the germline V gene, CDR1 is SQVTM and CDR2 is ANQGSEA. CDR3 coding DNA: TGCAGCGTTGAACGACTACCCCGCACAGATACGCAGTATTTT. This gives the protein CSVERLPRTDTQYF.

This clonotype was seen repeatedly, ten times or more. The chain has TRBV7-8 and TRBJ2-1, with 10 bases identical to TRBD2. The CDR3 is made up of 14 amino acids. The J segment lost 2 bases and the V segment lost 9 bases, leaving 4 bases of the junction unmatched. CDR1 and CDR2 (germline): SGHVS, FQNEAQ. The CDR3 protein is CASRTSGPYNEQFF. The CDR3 bases are TGTGCCAGTAGGACTAGCGGTCCCTACAATGAGCAGTTCTTC. The variable domain in full, completed from reference TRBV7-8 and TRBJ2-1, reads GAGVSQSPRYKVAKRGQDVALRCDPISGHVSLFWYQQALGQGPEFLTYFQNEAQLDKSGLPSDRFFAERPEGSVSTLKIQRTQQEDSAVYLCASRTSGPYNEQFFGPGTRLTVL.

The chain employs TRBV11-2 and TRBJ2-5, with D perhaps TRBD2 (6 bases). The CDR3 has 17 residues. Trimming removed 2 bases from V and 3 bases from J, with 19 bases in between. CDR1 is SGHAT, CDR2 FQNNGV, per germline. The CDR3 DNA reads as TGTGCCAGCAGCTTATTCCTTGCGGGGCAGGAGGAAGAGACCCAGTACTTC. It is translated as CASSLFLAGQEEETQYF.

The sample holds a few counts of this clonotype. The chain combines TRBV7-9 with TRBJ2-1, with 14 bases identical to TRBD2. CDR1 and CDR2 (germline): SEHNR, FQNEAQ (reference sequence). The V gene end was trimmed by 4 bases and the J gene end by 6 bases; junction bases not matched to a gene: 5. The CDR3 is made up of 16 amino acids. The CDR3 loop is CASSYAGTSGGNEQFF. In DNA form, the CDR3 reads TGTGCCAGCAGCTACGCCGGGACTAGCGGGGGCAATGAGCAGTTCTTC.

The chain combines TRBV15 with TRBJ1-1; D is unresolved. The CDR3 covers 14 residues. V lost 7 bases and J lost 1, with 13 bases in between. Per germline, CDR1 LNHNV and CDR2 YYDKDF (reference sequence). DNA for the CDR3: TGTGCCACCAAAAGGGCCCTAGGGAACACTGAAGCTTTCTTT. It specifies CATKRALGNTEAFF.

V and J are TRBV7-8 and TRBJ2-3; 12 positions match TRBD2. Germline V CDR1 and CDR2: SGHVS, FQNEAQ. Trimming took 3 bases from V and 1 from J; bases not matched to a gene: 2. The length of the CDR3 is 16 residues. The CDR3: CASSLLAGGRTDTQYF. The CDR3 nucleotides are TGTGCCAGCAGCTTGCTAGCGGGGGGGCGCACAGATACGCAGTATTTT.

The rearrangement joins TRBV12-3 or TRBV12-4 to TRBJ2-2; 11 bases line up with TRBD1. CDR3 size: 15 residues. Germline trimming cut 7 bases from V and 4 bases from J; bases unmatched to any gene: 5. CDR3 loop: CASNYGTGGTGELFF. Here the CDR3 DNA reads TGTGCCAGCAATTACGGGACAGGGGGCACCGGGGAGCTGTTTTTT.

This clonotype showed up just a few times. The chain uses TRBV14 and TRBJ2-7; TRBD1 is a possible D gene (6 bases). V was clipped by 2 bases and J by 2 bases, with 19 bases between them. The CDR3 length is 17 residues. Looked up from germline, CDR1 is SGHDN and CDR2 is FVKESK. CDR3: CASSQSVEAGVPYEQYF. The CDR3 coding sequence is TGTGCCAGCAGCCAAAGCGTGGAGGCAGGGGTCCCCTACGAGCAGTACTTC.

About this clonotype: A read error may be the cause here, since a much bigger clone is one base away. The CDR3 sequence is CASSFDGAGQETQYF. DNA of the CDR3: TGTGCTAGCAGCTTCGACGGGGCAGGCCAAGAGACCCAGTACTTC. V gene TRBV7-7 combines with J gene TRBJ2-5; D may be TRBD1 or TRBD2 (5 bases each). The CDR3 consists of 15 residues. The V gene's germline CDR1 is SSHAT and CDR2 FNYEAQ (reference sequence).

Worth noting for this clonotype: Germline and junction disagree at one end, which may indicate a read error. V and J are TRBV6-1 and TRBJ2-2; 7 positions match TRBD1. Per the germline V gene, CDR1 is MNHNS and CDR2 is SASEGT. The CDR3 length is 13 residues. The CDR3 DNA sequence: TGCGTAGCCCGGGACAGCAACACCGGGGAGCTGTTTTTT. Amino acids: CVARDSNTGELFF.

In its sample, this clonotype was seen many times. The chain joins TRBV23-1 to TRBJ2-5; TRBD2 matches at 8 bases. TRBV23-1 is recorded as an ORF, its role being uncertain. The V and J ends lost 6 bases and 4 bases, in that order; junction bases with no gene match: 10. This CDR3 region has 15 residues. For the CDR3, the DNA is TGCGCCAGCAGGCTAGCTGGAAGCGGGGGAGAGACCCAGTACTTC. It yields the protein CASRLAGSGGETQYF.

This clonotype came up many times. The V gene is TRBV15, the J gene TRBJ2-1; no firm D call. The length of the CDR3 is 15 residues. In germline, CDR1 is LNHNV, CDR2 YYDKDF (reference sequence). The germline V and J ends were trimmed by 4 bases and 6 bases, with 16 bases remaining between them. CDR3 DNA sequence: TGTGCCACCAGCATCGGACCCCCGGTAATCAATGAGCAGTTCTTC. Translated, it gives CATSIGPPVINEQFF. Using reference TRBV15 and TRBJ2-1 for the parts outside the CDR3, the full variable domain is DAMVIQNPRYQVTQFGKPVTLSCSQTLNHNVMYWYQQKSSQAPKLLFHYYDKDFNNEADTPDNFQSRRPNTSFCFLDIRSPGLGDTAMYLCATSIGPPVINEQFFGPGTRLTVL.

This clonotype was observed at least ten times. The chain joins TRBV20-1 to TRBJ2-4, with D perhaps matching TRBD2 (6 bases). The CDR3 is 13 amino acids. The V gene's germline CDR1 is DFQATT and CDR2 SNEGSKA (reference sequence). V lost 0 bases to trimming and J lost 8 bases, with 11 bases between them. The CDR3 is CSARESGGDIQYF. In nucleotides, the CDR3 is TGCAGTGCTAGAGAATCAGGAGGGGACATTCAGTACTTC.